These T cell receptor beta chains were read from a single sample in a study of blood T cell repertoires in COVID-19. Generated by immunoSEQ multiplex PCR, the TCRdb table keeps only in-frame clones and is missing some. The sample includes approximately 200,000 clones, 82% of them seen just once. Sequencing input: peripheral blood. These receptors were collected from a human donor with acute or convalescent COVID-19. The donor label of this sample is uncertain. CDR3s include the opening cysteine and the closing phenylalanine or tryptophan. D genes are given only for firm matches. Size is stated for part of the rows, as once, few or many counts, or as a class when the clone is expanded.

v_call: TRBV18
d_call: TRBD2
clone_size: NA
j_call: TRBJ2-2
cdr3_nt: TGTGCCAGCTCACTCCTAGCGGGAGGTAAAAACACCGGGGAGCTGTTTTTT
cdr3_aa: CASSLLAGGKNTGELFF

v_call: TRBV27
d_call: NA
clone_size: NA
j_call: TRBJ2-7
cdr3_nt: TGTGCCAGCAGTGCACAAGGACTTGTCGACTACGAGCAGTACTTC
cdr3_aa: CASSAQGLVDYEQYF

v_call: TRBV12-3/TRBV12-4
d_call: NA
clone_size: NA
j_call: TRBJ2-1
cdr3_nt: TGTGCCATCTCAAGCGGGAATGAGCAGTTCTTC
cdr3_aa: CAISSGNEQFF

v_call: TRBV6-6
d_call: NA
clone_size: NA
j_call: TRBJ2-4
cdr3_nt: TGTGCCAGCAGCCCACCCGGGGGACTAGCCAAAAACATTCAGTACTTC
cdr3_aa: CASSPPGGLAKNIQYF

v_call: TRBV7-2
d_call: NA
clone_size: NA
j_call: TRBJ2-7
cdr3_nt: TGTGCCAGCAGCCTGGCAGGTGGCAGTACCTACGAGCAGTACTTC
cdr3_aa: CASSLAGGSTYEQYF

v_call: TRBV3-1/TRBV3-2
d_call: NA
clone_size: NA
j_call: TRBJ1-6
cdr3_nt: TGTGCCAGCAGCCGGGGGGGTAATTCACCCCTCCACTTT
cdr3_aa: CASSRGGNSPLHF

v_call: TRBV7-2
d_call: NA
clone_size: NA
j_call: TRBJ2-1
cdr3_nt: TGTGCCAGCGAGACCTACGTACAGAGGGATGAGCAGTTCTTC
cdr3_aa: CASETYVQRDEQFF

v_call: TRBV18
d_call: NA
clone_size: NA
j_call: TRBJ1-3
cdr3_nt: TGTGCCAGCTCACCTGAAACAGATGGAAACACCATATATTTT
cdr3_aa: CASSPETDGNTIYF

v_call: TRBV6-2/TRBV6-3
d_call: NA
clone_size: few
j_call: TRBJ2-6
cdr3_nt: TGTGCCAGCAGTCTAAGCTGGGCCAACGTCCTGACTTTC
cdr3_aa: CASSLSWANVLTF

v_call: TRBV4-3
d_call: NA
clone_size: NA
j_call: TRBJ2-7
cdr3_nt: TGCGCCAGCAGCCAAGGGAGGGCCTCCTACGAGCAGTACTTC
cdr3_aa: CASSQGRASYEQYF

v_call: TRBV19
d_call: NA
clone_size: NA
j_call: TRBJ2-2
cdr3_nt: TGTGCCAGTAGTCCGACTAGAACGGTCACCGGGGAGCTGTTTTTT
cdr3_aa: CASSPTRTVTGELFF

v_call: TRBV18
d_call: NA
clone_size: NA
j_call: TRBJ2-2
cdr3_nt: TGTGCCAGCTCACGGGACTGGCAACTGAACACCGGGGAGCTGTTTTTT
cdr3_aa: CASSRDWQLNTGELFF

v_call: TRBV18
d_call: NA
clone_size: NA
j_call: TRBJ1-6
cdr3_nt: TGTGCCAGCTCACCGGTGGCAGGGGCCGCATATAATTCACCCCTCCACTTT
cdr3_aa: CASSPVAGAAYNSPLHF

v_call: TRBV18
d_call: NA
clone_size: NA
j_call: TRBJ1-1
cdr3_nt: TGTGCCAGCTCGCCCATTGGAGGGACTGAAGCTTTCTTT
cdr3_aa: CASSPIGGTEAFF

v_call: TRBV6-5
d_call: NA
clone_size: NA
j_call: TRBJ1-2
cdr3_nt: TGTGCCAGCAGTTACTCTTTTGGGGCGCGAGGCTACACCTTC
cdr3_aa: CASSYSFGARGYTF

v_call: TRBV5-1
d_call: TRBD2
clone_size: NA
j_call: TRBJ2-1
cdr3_nt: TGCGCCAGCAGCTTGGATAGCGGGGGGCTTTTGGGTTACAATGAGCAGTTCTTC
cdr3_aa: CASSLDSGGLLGYNEQFF

v_call: TRBV24-1
d_call: NA
clone_size: NA
j_call: TRBJ2-1
cdr3_nt: TGTGCCACCAGTGATTTTGGTGAAGCGGGCCAAAAGTGGGACAATGAGCAGTTCTTC
cdr3_aa: CATSDFGEAGQKWDNEQFF

v_call: TRBV5-4
d_call: NA
clone_size: NA
j_call: TRBJ2-3
cdr3_nt: TGTGCCAGCAGCGCAAGCAGGGGAAGGTCGGACACAGATACGCAGTATTTT
cdr3_aa: CASSASRGRSDTDTQYF

v_call: TRBV6-1
d_call: NA
clone_size: NA
j_call: TRBJ1-5
cdr3_nt: TGTGCCAGCAGTGAACAGGGGACCCTACGCAATCAGCCCCAGCATTTT
cdr3_aa: CASSEQGTLRNQPQHF

v_call: TRBV7-9
d_call: TRBD1
clone_size: NA
j_call: TRBJ2-6
cdr3_nt: TGTGCCAGCAGCACCCCGACAGGGTCTGGGGCCAACGTCCTGACTTTC
cdr3_aa: CASSTPTGSGANVLTF

v_call: TRBV15
d_call: TRBD1
clone_size: NA
j_call: TRBJ2-7
cdr3_nt: TGTGCCACCAGCAGAGCAGGGGGTTCGGGGGAGCAGTACTTC
cdr3_aa: CATSRAGGSGEQYF

v_call: TRBV10-3
d_call: TRBD2
clone_size: NA
j_call: TRBJ2-1
cdr3_nt: TGTGCCATCAGGGGACTAGCGGGAGGAACGAGCTCCTACAATGAGCAGTTCTTC
cdr3_aa: CAIRGLAGGTSSYNEQFF

v_call: TRBV27
d_call: TRBD2
clone_size: NA
j_call: TRBJ2-1
cdr3_nt: TGTGCCAGCAGTACGAGGACTAGCGGAGGGGGGAATGAGCAGTTCTTC
cdr3_aa: CASSTRTSGGGNEQFF

v_call: TRBV7-8
d_call: TRBD2
clone_size: NA
j_call: TRBJ2-7
cdr3_nt: TGTGCCAGCAGCGTTAGCGGGATCCACTACGAGCAGTACTTC
cdr3_aa: CASSVSGIHYEQYF

v_call: TRBV27
d_call: NA
clone_size: few
j_call: TRBJ1-1
cdr3_nt: TGTGCCAGCAGTCGAGGGAATAAGAACACTGAAGCTTTCTTT
cdr3_aa: CASSRGNKNTEAFF

v_call: TRBV6-5
d_call: NA
clone_size: NA
j_call: TRBJ1-4
cdr3_nt: TGTGCCAGTTCCAGGGTAGGAACTAATGAAAAACTGTTTTTT
cdr3_aa: CASSRVGTNEKLFF

v_call: TRBV28
d_call: NA
clone_size: NA
j_call: TRBJ1-2
cdr3_nt: TGTGCCAGCAGTCAAATCGCGGGGGCCTATGGCTACACCTTC
cdr3_aa: CASSQIAGAYGYTF